This TCR beta chain was recorded in a study of tumor and adjacent non-tumor tissue in lung cancer (dated by TCRdb to about 2018). In the study overall: By cancer type, the cohort comprised some 13 adenocarcinoma patients, a couple of squamous cell carcinoma patients and 1 small cell lung cancer patient. For each patient, one tumor sample and one normal lung sample were taken, giving approximately 33 paired specimens that underwent TCRbeta CDR3 sequencing. The 15 or so patients were aged about 30 to 76 years, included 10 men and 5 women, and had TNM stage I to III disease. The study compared bulk TCRbeta repertoires between lung tumor tissue and matched distant non-tumor lung tissue from over 12 lung cancer patients. A total of roughly 130,000,000 productive TCRbeta reads were generated by sequencing, corresponding to an average of about 4.17 million reads per sample. Study-level results and caveats: The cohort had only around 14 patients, and the authors noted that larger samples and more detailed clinical data are needed. The sequencing platform is not named in the methods, and unique molecular identifiers are not mentioned. The top 100 clones made up a significantly larger cumulative share of the repertoire in normal lung than in tumor tissue. Tumor tissue showed significantly greater TCR diversity (inverse Simpson) than normal lung tissue (roughly 430 vs 170, P = 0.0075, Mann-Whitney U test). Because peripheral blood was not sequenced, blood TCRbeta repertoires in the lung cancer patients of the study were not examined. TCR diversity was significantly higher in younger patients, and greater tumor TCR diversity was associated with shorter overall survival and shorter disease-free survival.

Bulk unsorted tissue served as the source for RNA extraction, and RNA quality was assessed using a NanoDrop ND-1000 and an Agilent 2100. Newly diagnosed lung cancer patients without prior chemotherapy who had been admitted for thoracic surgery in China between August and November 2014 were enrolled as donors. The study excluded patients who had received radiotherapy or chemotherapy before or who had another cancer at the same time. Surgical tissue pieces of about 1-2.1 cm3 were preserved in RNAlater solution and stored at -80 °C until use. Libraries were built with multiplex PCR. Sequencing used an Illumina HiSeq 2500. TCRbeta libraries were constructed through three rounds of nested PCR with primers (Table S4) according to protocols modified from ARM-PCR. Before sequencing, PCR products of 200-500 bp were excised from the gel and purified with the QIAquick gel extraction kit. Regarding the original processing steps: Trimmomatic was used to clean the reads, FLASH merged the cleaned reads into complete CDR3 sequences, and MiTCR assigned the sequences to V(D)J germline segments. VDJtools was used to compute clonal diversity as the inverse Simpson's index. A read counted as productive if the sequence was in-frame and lacked a premature stop codon. TCRdb reprocessed the public reads (quality trimming at Q25 with fastp, clone calling with MiXCR) and kept in-frame beta chains. Each entry is one CDR3 protein sequence, shown with its most common DNA and genes. These V and J calls rely on TCRdb rather than the paper's analysis. This sample holds approximately 76,000 distinct CDR3 sequences; approximately 68% were observed only once. Around 12% of the sample is in the top ten clones.

The germline V gene gives CDR1 as SQVTM and CDR2 as ANQGSEA. The junction shows trimming of 6 bases on V and 0 bases on J, plus 7 bases between the germline ends. The CDR3 runs 12 amino acids, cysteine and phenylalanine included. Of the read, only the CDR3 DNA is kept; its 36 bases are in frame from base 1. This clonotype has at least ten counts. Its antigen target is currently unknown. Base qualities are not provided; no much larger clone lies one nucleotide away. The specimen was lung tumor tissue. The sequence was obtained from a woman in her 70s with non-small cell lung cancer. The rearrangement combines TRBV29-1 with TRBJ2-3; the D gene is possibly TRBD2, with 5 bases matching. The CDR3 in this case is CSVPGSTDTQYF. The sequence in DNA is TGCAGCGTACCGGGAAGCACAGATACGCAGTATTTT.